The present TCR beta chain was sequenced within a study of cytomegalovirus exposure and HLA in healthy donors. 60 Vbeta and 13 Jbeta primers were used in PCR. Generated by immunoSEQ multiplex PCR, the TCRdb table keeps only in-frame clones and is missing some. The sample contains about 150,000 clones, about three quarters of which appear only once. Broader study findings: Investigators reported approximately 170 TCR beta chains as tied to cytomegalovirus. Later on, analysis showed that most CMV-associated TCR beta chains appeared to be HLA-restricted.

Comment on this clone: Its cognate antigen is unknown.

Germline loops: CDR1 SGHDT, CDR2 YYEEEE. V was shortened by 0 bases and J by 4 bases, with 14 bases between the two germline ends. CDR3 length: 16 amino acids. The sequence came from a middle-aged man in good health and CMV-seropositive. Sequenced material: PBMCs. This chain connects TRBV5-6 to TRBJ1-3, with D perhaps matching TRBD1 (5 bases). CDR3 bases: TGTGCCAGCAGCTTGGCGGCAGGGAGGGTCGGAAACACCATATATTTT. It is translated as CASSLAAGRVGNTIYF.